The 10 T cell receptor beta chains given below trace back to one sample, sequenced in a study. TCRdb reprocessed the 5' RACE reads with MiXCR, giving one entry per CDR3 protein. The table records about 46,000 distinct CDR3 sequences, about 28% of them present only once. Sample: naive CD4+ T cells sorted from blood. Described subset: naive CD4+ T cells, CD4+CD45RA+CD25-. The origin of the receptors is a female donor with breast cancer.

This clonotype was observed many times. The CDR3 sequence: CASSESPLVYEQYF. Written as DNA, the CDR3 is TGTGCCAGCAGTGAATCCCCACTAGTCTACGAGCAGTACTTC. J is TRBJ2-7 and V is TRBV6-1; TRBD2 is a possible D gene (5 bases). CDR1 MNHNS and CDR2 SASEGT come from the germline V gene. The CDR3 is made up of 14 amino acids. The germline V and J ends were trimmed by 2 bases and 3 bases, with 11 bases remaining between them.

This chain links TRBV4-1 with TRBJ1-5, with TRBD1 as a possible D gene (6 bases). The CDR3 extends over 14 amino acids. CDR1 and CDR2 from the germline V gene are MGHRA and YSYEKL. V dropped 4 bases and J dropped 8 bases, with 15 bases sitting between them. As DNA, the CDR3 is TGCGCCAGCAGCCTGGACAGTCTCAAGGAGCCCCAGCATTTT. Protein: CASSLDSLKEPQHF.

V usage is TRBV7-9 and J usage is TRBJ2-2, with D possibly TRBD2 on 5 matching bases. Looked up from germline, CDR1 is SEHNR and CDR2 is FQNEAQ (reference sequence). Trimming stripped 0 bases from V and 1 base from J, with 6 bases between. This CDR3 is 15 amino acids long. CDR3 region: CASSLARGNTGELFF. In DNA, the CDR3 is TGTGCCAGCAGCTTAGCCCGGGGGAACACCGGGGAGCTGTTTTTT.

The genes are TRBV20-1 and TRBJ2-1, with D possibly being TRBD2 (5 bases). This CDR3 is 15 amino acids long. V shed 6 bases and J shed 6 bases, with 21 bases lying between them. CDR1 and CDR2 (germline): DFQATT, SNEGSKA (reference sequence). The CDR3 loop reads CSALSPGSRSNEQFF. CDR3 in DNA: TGCAGTGCCCTCTCCCCGGGATCTAGGTCCAATGAGCAGTTCTTC.

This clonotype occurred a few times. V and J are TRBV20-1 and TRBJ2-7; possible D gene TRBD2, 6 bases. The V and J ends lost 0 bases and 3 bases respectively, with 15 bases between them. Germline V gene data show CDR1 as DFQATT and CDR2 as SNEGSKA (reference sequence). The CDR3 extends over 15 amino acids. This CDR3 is CSARDGGRSNYEQYF. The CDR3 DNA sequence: TGCAGTGCTAGAGATGGGGGGAGGTCGAACTACGAGCAGTACTTC.

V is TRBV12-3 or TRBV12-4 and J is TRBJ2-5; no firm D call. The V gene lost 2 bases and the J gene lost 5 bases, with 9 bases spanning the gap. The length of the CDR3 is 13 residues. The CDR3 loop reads CASSLYLGETQYF. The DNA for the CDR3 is TGTGCCAGCAGTTTATATTTAGGGGAGACCCAGTACTTC.

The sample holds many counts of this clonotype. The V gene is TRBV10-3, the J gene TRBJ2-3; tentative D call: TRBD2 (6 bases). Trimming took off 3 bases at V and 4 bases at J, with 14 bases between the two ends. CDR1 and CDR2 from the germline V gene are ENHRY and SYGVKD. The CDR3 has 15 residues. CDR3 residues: CAISDGGERPDTQYF. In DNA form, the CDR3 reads TGTGCCATCAGTGATGGCGGGGAGCGGCCAGATACGCAGTATTTT.

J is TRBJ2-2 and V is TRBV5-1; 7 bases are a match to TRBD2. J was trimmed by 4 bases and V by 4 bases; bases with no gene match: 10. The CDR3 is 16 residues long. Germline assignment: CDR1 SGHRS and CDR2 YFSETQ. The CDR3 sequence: CASSLDWASGTGELFF. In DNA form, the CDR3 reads TGCGCCAGCAGCCTGGATTGGGCTAGCGGCACCGGGGAGCTGTTTTTT. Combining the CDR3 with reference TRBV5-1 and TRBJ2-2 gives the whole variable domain KAGVTQTPRYLIKTRGQQVTLSCSPISGHRSVSWYQQTPGQGLQFLFEYFSETQRNKGNFPGRFSGRQFSNSRSEMNVSTLELGDSALYLCASSLDWASGTGELFFGEGSRLTVL.

The CDR3 bases are TGTGCCATCAGTGAGTCTAGGGGAAGCTACACCTTC. Translated: CAISESRGSYTF. The rearrangement joins TRBV10-3 to TRBJ1-2; a weak D match, TRBD1 (5 bases). This CDR3 comprises 12 residues. Germline V CDR1 and CDR2: ENHRY, SYGVKD. Trimming stripped 0 bases from V and 9 bases from J, with 8 bases between.

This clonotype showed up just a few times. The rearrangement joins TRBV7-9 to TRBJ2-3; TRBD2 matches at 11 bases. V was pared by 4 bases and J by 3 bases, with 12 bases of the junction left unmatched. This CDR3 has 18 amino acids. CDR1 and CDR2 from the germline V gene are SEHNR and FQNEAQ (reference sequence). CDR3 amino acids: CASSSLPGLAVGTDTQYF. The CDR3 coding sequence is TGTGCCAGCAGCTCCCTCCCGGGACTAGCGGTGGGGACAGATACGCAGTATTTT.